The present T cell receptor beta chain was sequenced within a study of cytomegalovirus exposure and HLA in healthy donors. Turning to the study itself: The approximately 120 validation repertoires and the approximately 700 first-cohort repertoires shared a platform, a later analysis reported.

Sequencing was performed with immunoSEQ multiplex PCR; in TCRdb, only in-frame clones are kept and a portion is missing. The sample holds approximately 88,000 clones; 80% to 85% are singletons and the top ten take about 12%. CDR3 size: 16 residues. Looked up from germline, CDR1 is MDHEN and CDR2 is SYDVKM. Losses at the gene ends were 6 bases for V and 6 bases for J; bases not matched to a gene: 10. The study's findings and limits: It was confirmed in vitro that a few of the CMV-associated chains were specific for CMV antigens. Whilst most TCR sequences proved rare, a subset of public TCRs occurred across many donors. It was 150 to 200 TCR beta chains that were listed as cytomegalovirus-associated.

Worth noting for this clone: Antigen unknown.

Sequencing used PBMCs. The V gene is TRBV28, the J gene TRBJ1-6, with TRBD1 identical over 8 bases. This receptor was taken from a woman younger than 30 in good health and CMV-seropositive. The CDR3 is CASSPGQGIFNSPLHF. CDR3 bases: TGTGCCAGCAGCCCCGGACAGGGCATCTTTAATTCACCCCTCCACTTT.